Here is one T cell receptor (beta chain) with its context. Its specificity is unknown. Trimming took 4 bases from V and 7 from J, leaving 14 bases between them. Germline CDR1 SGHRS, CDR2 YFSETQ. The CDR3 contains 14 residues. The PCR ran on 60 Vbeta and 13 Jbeta primers. TCRdb keeps only in-frame clones here, not all; method: immunoSEQ multiplex PCR. This sample carries 150,000 or so clones, roughly 70% of them seen once, and the ten largest clones take roughly 2%. This sample was included in a study of cytomegalovirus exposure and HLA in healthy donors. Study-wide results and caveats: Specificity of three CMV-associated chains for CMV antigens was verified in vitro. It was likely that a cluster of highly shared sequence variants was a sequencing artifact.

This rearrangement joins TRBV5-1 to TRBJ1-4; possible D gene TRBD1, 6 bases. Sequencing used PBMCs. The TCR originated in a woman aged 55-75 years in good health and CMV-seropositive. The CDR3 sequence: CASSLRGYGEKLFF. The DNA of the CDR3 is TGCGCCAGCAGCCTGAGGGGGTATGGTGAAAAACTGTTTTTT.